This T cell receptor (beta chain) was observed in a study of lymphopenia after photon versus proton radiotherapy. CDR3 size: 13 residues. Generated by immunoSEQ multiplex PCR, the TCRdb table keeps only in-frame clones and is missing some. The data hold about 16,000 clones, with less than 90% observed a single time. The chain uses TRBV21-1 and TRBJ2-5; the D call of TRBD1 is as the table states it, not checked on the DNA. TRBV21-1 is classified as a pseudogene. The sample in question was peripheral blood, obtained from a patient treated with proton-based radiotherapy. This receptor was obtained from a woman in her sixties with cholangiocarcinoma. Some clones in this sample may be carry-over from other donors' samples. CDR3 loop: CASSKGRSETQYF. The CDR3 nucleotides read TGTGCCAGCAGCAAGGGCAGGTCAGAGACCCAGTACTTC.